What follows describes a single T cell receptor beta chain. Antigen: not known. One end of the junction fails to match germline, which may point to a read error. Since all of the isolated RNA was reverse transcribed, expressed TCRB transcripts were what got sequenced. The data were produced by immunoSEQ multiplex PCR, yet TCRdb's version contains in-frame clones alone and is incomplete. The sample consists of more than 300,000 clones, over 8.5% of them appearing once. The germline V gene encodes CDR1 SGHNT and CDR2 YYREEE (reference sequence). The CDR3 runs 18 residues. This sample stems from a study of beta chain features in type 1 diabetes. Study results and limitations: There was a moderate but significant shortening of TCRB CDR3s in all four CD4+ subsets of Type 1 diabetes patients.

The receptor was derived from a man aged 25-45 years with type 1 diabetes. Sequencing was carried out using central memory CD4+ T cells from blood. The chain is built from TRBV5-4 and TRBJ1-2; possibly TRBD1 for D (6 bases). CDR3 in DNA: TGCGCCAGCAGCCAAACCCGCGGACTTTCTAACAGGGAATCTGGCTACACCTTC. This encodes CASSQTRGLSNRESGYTF.